These 24 T cell receptor beta chains share one sample of origin, sequenced in a study of blood T cells in healthy people across ages. Combining a sample-barcoded 5' primer with a J-beta primer mix, a second PCR ran for about 7 to 11 cycles. TCRdb used MiXCR to reprocess the 5' RACE reads, holding one entry per CDR3 protein. Of 1.5 million or so distinct CDR3 sequences in the sample, less than 45% are singletons; the top ten hold roughly 3.7%. Sequencing was done on a sample of blood. The receptor set was obtained from a woman younger than 30 in good health.

The gene calls are TRBV9 and TRBJ1-2, with D hard to call. This CDR3 is 14 amino acids long. In germline, CDR1 is SGDLS, CDR2 YYNGEE. The V and J ends lost 4 bases and 2 bases respectively, with 12 bases between them. CDR3 sequence reads: CASSPPSRNYGYTF. Written as DNA, the CDR3 is TGTGCCAGCAGCCCACCCTCAAGGAACTATGGCTACACCTTC.

The rearrangement uses TRBV6-1 and TRBJ1-1; D ambiguous. The germline V gene encodes CDR1 MNHNS and CDR2 SASEGT. V was shortened by 1 base and J by 4 bases, with 10 bases between the two germline ends. The length of the CDR3 is 14 residues. CDR3 DNA: TGTGCCAGCAGTGAAGGCGGGGTTCGCACTGAAGCTTTCTTT. Its translation is CASSEGGVRTEAFF.

The J gene is TRBJ2-7, the V gene TRBV27, with D maybe TRBD2 (6 bases). CDR3 length equals 15 residues. V lost 6 bases and J lost 4, with 19 bases in between. Germline V lookup: CDR1 MNHEY, CDR2 SMNVEV (reference sequence). The CDR3 here is CASSPCPGTDYEQYF. The CDR3 coding sequence is TGTGCCAGCAGCCCCTGCCCGGGGACTGATTACGAGCAGTACTTC.

The chain carries TRBV6-5 and TRBJ1-1; no firm D call. The germline V and J ends were trimmed by 2 bases and 1 base, with 11 bases remaining between them. The CDR3 is 15 residues long. Germline V CDR1 and CDR2: MNHEY, SVGAGI. The DNA of the CDR3 is TGTGCCAGCAGTTACAATCCCACGGGGAACACTGAAGCTTTCTTT. Encoded protein: CASSYNPTGNTEAFF.

The rearrangement uses TRBV5-1 and TRBJ2-7; 10 bases agree with TRBD1. The ends lost 7 bases at V and 4 bases at J; junction bases unmatched: 8. The CDR3 length is 14 residues. Germline lookup yields CDR1 SGHRS and CDR2 YFSETQ. CDR3 DNA sequence: TGCGCCAGCGGCCGGGACAGGGGAAATTACGAGCAGTACTTC. It encodes CASGRDRGNYEQYF.

The V call is TRBV20-1, the J call TRBJ2-2; D perhaps matches TRBD1 (6 bases). This CDR3 comprises 13 residues. Looked up from germline, CDR1 is DFQATT and CDR2 is SNEGSKA (reference sequence). V shed 6 bases and J shed 4 bases, with 12 bases lying between them. CDR3 loop: CSAAGASTGELFF. The CDR3 DNA is TGCAGTGCCGCAGGGGCCTCCACCGGGGAGCTGTTTTTT.

The chain uses TRBV7-9 and TRBJ1-2, with 9 bases matching TRBD1. The trim removed 5 bases at V and 13 bases at J, leaving 8 bases unmatched. CDR1 is SEHNR, CDR2 FQNEAQ, per germline (reference sequence). This CDR3 is built from 12 residues. Here the CDR3 DNA reads TGTGCCAGCAGCACAGGGGGCCTTGTCTCCACCTTC. Its translation: CASSTGGLVSTF.

The V and J genes are TRBV6-2 or TRBV6-3 and TRBJ1-1; weak D call: TRBD1 (5 bases). CDR1 MNHEY and CDR2 SVGEGT come from the germline V gene. The CDR3 is made up of 11 amino acids. V was pared by 5 bases and J by 10 bases, with 11 bases between. The CDR3 DNA follows: TGTGCCAGCAGTGACAGTAAAGGAGCTTTCTTT. It encodes CASSDSKGAFF.

This sequence joins TRBV12-3 or TRBV12-4 and TRBJ2-1; the match to TRBD2 covers 9 bases. CDR3 length: 16 amino acids. The ends lost 7 bases at V and 5 bases at J; junction bases unmatched: 12. Here the CDR3 reads CASNLLTSGSDNEQFF. CDR3 DNA sequence: TGTGCCAGCAACCTATTAACTAGCGGGTCAGACAATGAGCAGTTCTTC.

The rearrangement joins TRBV10-3 to TRBJ2-7, with D tentatively TRBD1 or TRBD2 (7 bases each). Germline V gene lookup returns CDR1 ENHRY and CDR2 SYGVKD. V was pared by 8 bases and J by 0 bases, with 11 bases between. This CDR3 comprises 13 residues. The CDR3 bases are TGTGCCATCGGGGGGGACAGCTCCTACGAGCAGTACTTC. Protein sequence: CAIGGDSSYEQYF.

In its sample, this clonotype was seen a few times. The V and J genes are TRBV28 and TRBJ2-1; TRBD2 agrees at 9 bases. Trimming took 4 bases from V and 4 from J; bases not matched to a gene: 8. The CDR3 is made up of 16 amino acids. The germline V gene encodes CDR1 MDHEN and CDR2 SYDVKM. The DNA for the CDR3 is TGTGCCAGCAGTTACGCGGGAGGGTGGATGTACAATGAGCAGTTCTTC. It is translated as CASSYAGGWMYNEQFF. Combining the CDR3 with reference TRBV28 and TRBJ2-1 gives the whole variable domain DVKVTQSSRYLVKRTGEKVFLECVQDMDHENMFWYRQDPGLGLRLIYFSYDVKMKEKGDIPEGYSVSREKKERFSLILESASTNQTSMYLCASSYAGGWMYNEQFFGPGTRLTVL.

In this sample, this clonotype turned up a few times. V usage is TRBV5-1 and J usage is TRBJ2-1; 7 bases agree with TRBD1. The CDR3 length is 18 residues. V lost 3 bases to trimming and J lost 7 bases; unmatched junction nucleotides: 19. CDR1 and CDR2 (germline): SGHRS, YFSETQ. The CDR3 protein is CASSSPLGLPGQQNEQFF. As DNA, the CDR3 is TGCGCCAGCAGCTCCCCGCTTGGCCTACCGGGACAGCAGAATGAGCAGTTCTTC.

This chain links TRBV20-1 with TRBJ1-1, with D possibly being TRBD1 (6 bases). This CDR3 contains 14 residues. V was shortened by 0 bases and J by 1 base, with 9 bases between the two germline ends. Germline assignment: CDR1 DFQATT and CDR2 SNEGSKA (reference sequence). The CDR3 DNA follows: TGCAGTGCTAGAGAATTCAGGGGGAACACTGAAGCTTTCTTT. It codes for CSAREFRGNTEAFF.

This clonotype was found a few times. The chain employs TRBV6-6 and TRBJ2-4, with TRBD1 identical over 8 bases. Unmatched junction bases numbered 10, after V lost 2 bases and J lost 7 bases. From germline, CDR1 is MNHNY and CDR2 SVGAGI (reference sequence). The CDR3 runs 16 residues. CDR3 loop: CASSYGQGARRNIQYF. The CDR3, as DNA: TGTGCCAGCAGTTACGGTCAGGGGGCGCGAAGGAACATTCAGTACTTC.

V usage is TRBV4-1 and J usage is TRBJ2-7; TRBD1 might be the D (6 bases). CDR1 and CDR2 (germline): MGHRA, YSYEKL. Trimming removed 2 bases from V and 3 bases from J, with 17 bases in between. The CDR3 covers 16 residues. The CDR3 nucleotides are TGCGCCAGCAGCCAACCTATCGGGACACCTCACTACGAGCAGTACTTC. Amino acids: CASSQPIGTPHYEQYF.

V and J are TRBV2 and TRBJ1-5, with D perhaps matching TRBD1 (5 bases). The CDR3 length is 14 residues. Germline-derived CDR1 and CDR2 are SNHLY and FYNNEI. Trimming shortened V by 3 bases and J by 6 bases, and 12 bases separated the two germline ends. In DNA, the CDR3 is TGTGCCAGCAGTGAGGGGGTGCTGGGTCAGCCCCAGCATTTT. This translates into CASSEGVLGQPQHF.

The chain couples TRBV28 to TRBJ2-7, with D tentatively TRBD1 (6 bases). V lost 6 bases and J 5 bases, leaving 17 bases between the germline ends. In germline, CDR1 is MDHEN, CDR2 SYDVKM. The CDR3 runs to 14 residues. CDR3 nucleotide sequence: TGTGCCAGCAGCCGCCCCCAGGGGTTCAACGAGCAGTACTTC. It specifies CASSRPQGFNEQYF.

The V call is TRBV11-2, the J call TRBJ2-5; unclear D gene. Germline V lookup: CDR1 SGHAT, CDR2 FQNNGV. Trimming took 6 bases from V and 1 from J, leaving 15 bases between them. CDR3 length equals 15 residues. The CDR3 DNA reads TGTGCCAGCAGTGCTTGGCCTTTAGGCCAAGAGACCCAGTACTTC. This sequence encodes CASSAWPLGQETQYF.

The rearrangement links TRBV18 to TRBJ2-1, with no clear D. The V end was cut by 3 bases, the J end by 10 bases, with 10 bases between. Germline CDR1 KGHSH, CDR2 LQKENI. The CDR3 consists of 12 residues. CDR3 in DNA: TGTGCCAGCTCACCTTACAGTCTCGAGCAGTTCTTC. Encoded protein: CASSPYSLEQFF.

J is TRBJ2-7 and V is TRBV29-1; the D is unclear. The CDR3 consists of 12 residues. The V end was cut by 6 bases, the J end by 1 base, with 10 bases between. Germline V lookup: CDR1 SQVTM, CDR2 ANQGSEA. This CDR3 is CSVALDSYEQYF. The DNA for the CDR3 is TGCAGCGTCGCATTGGATTCCTACGAGCAGTACTTC.

This clonotype has more than one count but fewer than ten. This chain uses TRBV3-1 with TRBJ2-1, with 7 bases lining up with TRBD2. The germline V gene encodes CDR1 LGHDT and CDR2 YNNKEL (reference sequence). The CDR3 totals 15 residues. The trim removed 1 base at V and 10 bases at J, leaving 10 bases unmatched. CDR3 nucleotides: TGTGCCAGCAGCCAAGTGGGGGGGAGAGGAGACGAGCAGTTCTTC. Residues: CASSQVGGRGDEQFF.

The count of this clonotype is one. The chain couples TRBV7-2 to TRBJ1-1; D is ambiguous. Between the trimmed V and J ends, which lost 5 bases and 1 base, there was a span of 14 bases. This CDR3 region has 15 residues. Germline V gives CDR1 SGHTA, CDR2 FQGNSA. The CDR3 here is CASSRPRQENTEAFF. Written as DNA, the CDR3 is TGTGCCAGCAGCAGACCCAGGCAGGAGAACACTGAAGCTTTCTTT.

This chain uses TRBV6-5 with TRBJ1-6; D not certain. The CDR3 has 15 amino acids. V was cut by 5 bases and J by 7 bases, with 15 bases left in between. CDR1 is MNHEY, CDR2 SVGAGI, per germline. CDR3 nucleotides: TGTGCCAGCAGTCCTCTCGACCCCGTAAATTCACCCCTCCACTTT. It translates to CASSPLDPVNSPLHF.

The rearrangement uses TRBV7-2 and TRBJ2-5; no firm D call. The CDR3 runs to 13 residues. V was pared by 5 bases and J by 0 bases, with 7 bases between. Germline loops: CDR1 SGHTA, CDR2 FQGNSA. The CDR3 spells CASSPDHQETQYF. The CDR3 bases are TGTGCCAGCAGCCCCGATCACCAAGAGACCCAGTACTTC.